Presented here are 25 T cell receptor beta chains from one specimen sequenced in a study of cytomegalovirus exposure and HLA in healthy donors. PCR was performed using 60 Vbeta and 13 Jbeta primers. Method: immunoSEQ multiplex PCR; TCRdb's copy keeps in-frame clones and lacks some. This table holds over 90,000 clones, approximately 79% found once. Material for sequencing was PBMCs. The receptor source for this set is a woman aged 55-75 years in good health and CMV-seropositive.

This clone has a handful of counts. V is TRBV10-1 and J is TRBJ2-2; the D gene is possibly TRBD2 (6 bases). The V and J ends lost 0 bases and 4 bases respectively, with 9 bases between them. The germline gives CDR1 WNHNN, CDR2 SYGVQD (reference sequence). The CDR3 runs to 15 residues. For the CDR3, the DNA is TGCGCCAGCAGTGAGTCGGGACTTCGCACCGGGGAGCTGTTTTTT. Protein product: CASSESGLRTGELFF.

The chain uses TRBV6-6 and TRBJ1-5; D unresolved. Germline lookup yields CDR1 MNHNY and CDR2 SVGAGI (reference sequence). The CDR3 extends over 13 amino acids. Trimming left V 2 bases short and J 6 bases short, with 8 bases between. CDR3 coding DNA: TGTGCCAGCAGTTACCACGGAGCTCAGCCCCAGCATTTT. Translated, it gives CASSYHGAQPQHF.

The genes are TRBV2 and TRBJ2-7; 7 bases are shared with TRBD1. The CDR3 runs 13 residues. The ends lost 6 bases at V and 3 bases at J; junction bases unmatched: 5. From germline, CDR1 is SNHLY and CDR2 FYNNEI. CDR3 region: CASRPGTVYEQYF. CDR3 coding DNA: TGTGCCAGCAGACCCGGGACAGTCTACGAGCAGTACTTC.

The table lists this clone with a count of one. The chain couples TRBV5-1 to TRBJ2-5; 9 bases are a match to TRBD2. V dropped 0 bases and J dropped 5; count of bases not matched to a gene: 5. CDR3 length equals 15 residues. From germline, CDR1 is SGHRS and CDR2 YFSETQ. The CDR3 reads CASSLGSGRGETQYF. CDR3 nucleotide sequence: TGCGCCAGCAGCTTGGGTAGCGGGAGAGGGGAGACCCAGTACTTC. Complete variable domain (other parts from reference TRBV5-1 and TRBJ2-5): KAGVTQTPRYLIKTRGQQVTLSCSPISGHRSVSWYQQTPGQGLQFLFEYFSETQRNKGNFPGRFSGRQFSNSRSEMNVSTLELGDSALYLCASSLGSGRGETQYFGPGTRLLVL.

The rearrangement links TRBV9 to TRBJ2-2; 12 nucleotides match TRBD2. Trimming removed 4 bases from V and 0 bases from J; junction bases left unmatched: 4. Germline V gene lookup returns CDR1 SGDLS and CDR2 YYNGEE. This CDR3 region has 17 residues. The CDR3 is CASSPRLAGANTGELFF. The DNA of the CDR3 is TGTGCCAGCAGCCCACGACTAGCGGGAGCGAACACCGGGGAGCTGTTTTTT.

V is TRBV7-9 and J is TRBJ2-7; 12 bases line up with TRBD2. The CDR3 covers 16 residues. The ends lost 5 bases at V and 0 bases at J; junction bases unmatched: 5. Germline CDR1 is SEHNR and CDR2 is FQNEAQ (reference sequence). DNA of the CDR3: TGTGCCAGCAGCCGCAGACTAGCGGGAGACTCCTACGAGCAGTACTTC. Amino acid sequence: CASSRRLAGDSYEQYF.

The chain recombines TRBV7-8 with TRBJ2-1, with 10 nucleotides matching TRBD2. CDR1 and CDR2 (germline): SGHVS, FQNEAQ. The V gene end was trimmed by 1 base and the J gene end by 1 base; junction bases not matched to a gene: 4. The CDR3 spans 17 residues. The CDR3 loop reads CASSLGGLALSYNEQFF. For the CDR3, the DNA is TGTGCCAGCAGCTTAGGGGGACTAGCGTTATCCTACAATGAGCAGTTCTTC.

This clone has a single count. The J gene is TRBJ2-3, the V gene TRBV10-3, with 7 bases lining up with TRBD1. The junction had 5 bases not matched to a gene; V was cut back by 3 bases and J by 5 bases. The germline V gene encodes CDR1 ENHRY and CDR2 SYGVKD. CDR3 length: 14 residues. CDR3 amino acids: CAISEDRVGDTQYF. CDR3 coding DNA: TGTGCCATCAGTGAAGACAGGGTTGGAGATACGCAGTATTTT.

The chain uses TRBV19 and TRBJ2-1; the match to TRBD2 covers 10 bases. J gave up 5 bases and V 4 bases, and 5 bases lay outside the gene matches. Germline lookup yields CDR1 LNHDA and CDR2 SQIVND (reference sequence). This CDR3 is 15 amino acids long. The CDR3 nucleotides are TGTGCCAGTAGTACTGGAGCGGGAGGGAACAATGAGCAGTTCTTC. This gives the protein CASSTGAGGNNEQFF.

CDR3 region: CASSEWGQGTEAFF. The CDR3, as DNA: TGCGCCAGCAGTGAATGGGGGCAAGGCACTGAAGCTTTCTTT. The chain uses TRBV10-1 and TRBJ1-1; tentatively, D is TRBD1 (6 bases). CDR3 length: 14 amino acids. Germline V lookup: CDR1 WNHNN, CDR2 SYGVQD (reference sequence). V gave up 3 bases and J gave up 4 bases, with 12 bases separating them.

The chain has TRBV28 and TRBJ2-7; 10 bases are a match to TRBD2. The trim removed 2 bases at V and 10 bases at J, leaving 8 bases unmatched. In germline, CDR1 is MDHEN, CDR2 SYDVKM. The CDR3 is 14 residues long. In DNA form, the CDR3 reads TGTGCCAGCAGTTTAGAACTAGCGGGGAACCCACAGTACTTC. Its protein is CASSLELAGNPQYF.

The chain couples TRBV14 to TRBJ1-2; the D is unclear. V lost 4 bases to trimming and J lost 8 bases, with 14 bases between them. Germline CDR1 and CDR2: SGHDN and FVKESK. The CDR3 runs 13 residues. CDR3 region: CASSPRHAGGYTF. For the CDR3, the DNA is TGTGCCAGCAGCCCTCGACACGCGGGGGGCTACACCTTC. The full variable domain, its missing parts supplied by reference TRBV14 and TRBJ1-2, is EAGVTQFPSHSVIEKGQTVTLRCDPISGHDNLYWYRRVMGKEIKFLLHFVKESKQDESGMPNNRFLAERTGGTYSTLKVQPAELEDSGVYFCASSPRHAGGYTFGSGTRLTVV.

This chain links TRBV27 with TRBJ2-7, with D maybe TRBD2 (5 bases). The CDR3 has 15 amino acids. V was pared by 0 bases and J by 2 bases, with 11 bases between. Germline-derived CDR1 and CDR2 are MNHEY and SMNVEV (reference sequence). As DNA, the CDR3 is TGTGCCAGCAGTTTATCAGAGGGCCGCACCTACGAGCAGTACTTC. Translating it yields CASSLSEGRTYEQYF.

This rearrangement joins TRBV19 to TRBJ1-5, with D possibly matching TRBD1 (5 bases). V was clipped by 4 bases and J by 0 bases, with 13 bases between them. Germline V gene sequence: CDR1 LNHDA, CDR2 SQIVND (reference sequence). The CDR3 runs to 16 residues. DNA for the CDR3: TGTGCCAGTAGTAGGTTGATGGGGGGTAGCAATCAGCCCCAGCATTTT. Residues: CASSRLMGGSNQPQHF.

The rearrangement links TRBV9 to TRBJ1-2, with TRBD1 matching over 10 bases. V was clipped by 2 bases and J by 9 bases; unmatched bases: 10. Per germline, CDR1 SGDLS and CDR2 YYNGEE. CDR3 length: 15 residues. The CDR3 is CASSVSFRTGGSYTF. DNA of the CDR3: TGTGCCAGCAGCGTGTCATTTCGGACAGGGGGTAGCTACACCTTC.

This chain uses TRBV6-5 with TRBJ2-3; 8 nucleotides line up with TRBD2. Germline CDR1 and CDR2: MNHEY and SVGAGI. With 6 bases clipped from V and 6 bases from J, the junction kept 11 bases outside the gene matches. The CDR3 is 15 amino acids. DNA of the CDR3: TGTGCCAGCAGGTCTACCGGGACTAGTATCGATACGCAGTATTTT. Its translation is CASRSTGTSIDTQYF.

The chain couples TRBV27 to TRBJ2-7; D not resolved. The CDR3 has 16 amino acids. In germline, CDR1 is MNHEY, CDR2 SMNVEV (reference sequence). The V gene lost 5 bases and the J gene lost 0 bases, with 17 bases spanning the gap. CDR3 residues: CASSPRLVSLSYEQYF. DNA for the CDR3: TGTGCCAGCAGTCCCCGACTCGTGAGTCTCTCCTACGAGCAGTACTTC.

This clone has just one count. This chain links TRBV29-1 with TRBJ2-5, with TRBD2 matching over 10 bases. Germline V CDR1 and CDR2: SQVTM, ANQGSEA. The CDR3 has 14 residues. V lost 4 bases, J lost 7 bases, and 9 bases stayed unmatched. CDR3 sequence (DNA): TGCAGCGTTGCTAGCGGGAGTACGATCGCGACCCAGTACTTC. This translates into CSVASGSTIATQYF.

The genes are TRBV9 and TRBJ2-1, with 9 bases aligning to TRBD1. Germline CDR1 and CDR2: SGDLS and YYNGEE. CDR3 size: 15 residues. V trimming: 0 bases; J trimming: 10 bases; junction bases outside the gene matches: 8. The CDR3 is CASSVVGTGTEEQFF. The CDR3, as DNA: TGTGCCAGCAGCGTAGTGGGGACAGGGACTGAGGAGCAGTTCTTC. Drawing the rest from reference TRBV9 and TRBJ2-1, the complete variable domain is DSGVTQTPKHLITATGQRVTLRCSPRSGDLSVYWYQQSLDQGLQFLIQYYNGEERAKGNILERFSAQQFPDLHSELNLSSLELGDSALYFCASSVVGTGTEEQFFGPGTRLTVL.

This clone was recorded once. This chain connects TRBV15 to TRBJ2-1, with D possibly being TRBD2 (5 bases). Germline CDR1 LNHNV, CDR2 YYDKDF (reference sequence). Deletions cut 0 bases from V and 8 bases from J, with 17 bases between. The CDR3 is 16 residues long. The CDR3 region is CATSRDYNPLGDEQFF. In DNA, the CDR3 is TGTGCCACCAGCAGAGATTACAACCCACTAGGTGATGAGCAGTTCTTC.

The CDR3 sequence: CASSLSPQGATEAFF. The CDR3 nucleotides are TGCGCCAGCAGCTTGTCGCCACAGGGGGCCACTGAAGCTTTCTTT. This chain links TRBV5-1 with TRBJ1-1; 9 bases agree with TRBD1. The V gene's germline CDR1 is SGHRS and CDR2 YFSETQ. Trimming cost V 1 base and J 4 bases; bases outside gene matches: 5. The CDR3 sequence is 15 residues long.

The chain is built from TRBV29-1 and TRBJ2-7, with 8 bases identical to TRBD2. Germline V gene data show CDR1 as SQVTM and CDR2 as ANQGSEA. Trimming removed 2 bases from V and 4 bases from J; junction bases left unmatched: 7. The CDR3 length is 14 residues. The DNA for the CDR3 is TGCAGCGTTGAACTTAGCGGGACGAGGTACGAGCAGTACTTC. Translating it yields CSVELSGTRYEQYF.

The V call is TRBV7-2, the J call TRBJ2-7; 8 bases line up with TRBD2. The CDR3 is 15 residues long. The V gene's germline CDR1 is SGHTA and CDR2 FQGNSA. The V and J ends lost 2 bases and 2 bases, in that order; junction bases with no gene match: 5. CDR3 DNA sequence: TGTGCCAGCAGCTTATCAAGCGGGGGACCCTACGAGCAGTACTTC. This codes for CASSLSSGGPYEQYF.

This clone was detected only once. The DNA is left out, because the CDR3 cannot be placed on it with certainty; the CDR3 is given as TCRdb lists it. This chain links TRBV27 with TRBJ1-2; no check of the table's D call, TRBD1, against the DNA was made. Ends included, the CDR3 has 15 residues. From germline, CDR1 is MNHEY and CDR2 SMNVEV (reference sequence). CDR3 in amino acids: CASSSSGQGARGYTF.

J is TRBJ2-7 and V is TRBV15; D is uncertain. Trimming removed 5 bases at V and 2 bases at J, with 13 bases between. The CDR3 is made up of 14 amino acids. The germline CDR1 and CDR2 sequences are LNHNV and YYDKDF (reference sequence). The CDR3 region has the DNA TGTGCCACCAGCCCACCGCAGGTCCCCTACGAGCAGTACTTC. This gives the protein CATSPPQVPYEQYF. The whole variable domain, remainder taken from reference TRBV15 and TRBJ2-7, is DAMVIQNPRYQVTQFGKPVTLSCSQTLNHNVMYWYQQKSSQAPKLLFHYYDKDFNNEADTPDNFQSRRPNTSFCFLDIRSPGLGDTAMYLCATSPPQVPYEQYFGPGTRLTVT.